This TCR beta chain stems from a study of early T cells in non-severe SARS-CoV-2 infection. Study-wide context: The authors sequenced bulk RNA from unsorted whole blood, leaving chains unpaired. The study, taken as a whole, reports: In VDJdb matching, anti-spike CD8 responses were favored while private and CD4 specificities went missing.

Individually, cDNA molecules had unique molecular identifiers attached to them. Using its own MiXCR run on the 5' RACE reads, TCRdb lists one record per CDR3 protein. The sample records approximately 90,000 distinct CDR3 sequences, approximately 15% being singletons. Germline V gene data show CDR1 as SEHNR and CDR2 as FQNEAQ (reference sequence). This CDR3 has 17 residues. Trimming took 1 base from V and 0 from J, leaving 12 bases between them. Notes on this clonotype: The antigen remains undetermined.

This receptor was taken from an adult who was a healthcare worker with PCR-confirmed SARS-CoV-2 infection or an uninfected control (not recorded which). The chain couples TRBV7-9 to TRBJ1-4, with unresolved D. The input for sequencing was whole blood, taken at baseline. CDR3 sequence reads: CASSLGERPATNEKLFF. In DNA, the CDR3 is TGTGCCAGCAGCTTAGGGGAACGACCTGCAACTAATGAAAAACTGTTTTTT.